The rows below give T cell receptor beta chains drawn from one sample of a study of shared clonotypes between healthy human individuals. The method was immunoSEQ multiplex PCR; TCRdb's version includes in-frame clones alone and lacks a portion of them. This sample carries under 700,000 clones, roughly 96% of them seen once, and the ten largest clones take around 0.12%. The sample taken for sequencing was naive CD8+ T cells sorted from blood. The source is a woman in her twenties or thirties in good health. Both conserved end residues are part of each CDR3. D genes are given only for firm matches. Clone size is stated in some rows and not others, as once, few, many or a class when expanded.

CDR3nt: TGTGCCAGCAGCCCGGGGGAACAGGGTTCAGATACGCAGTATTTT; CDR3aa: CASSPGEQGSDTQYF; v_gene: TRBV5-5; d_gene: -; len: 15; abundance: -; j_gene: TRBJ2-3
CDR3nt: TGCGCCAGCAGCAGAAATACAGTGGCGGAGGGAGGAAACACCATATATTTT; CDR3aa: CASSRNTVAEGGNTIYF; v_gene: TRBV4-1; d_gene: -; len: 17; abundance: -; j_gene: TRBJ1-3
CDR3nt: TGTGCCAGTAGTGAGAACAGGGGAGGAGAGCAGTACTTC; CDR3aa: CASSENRGGEQYF; v_gene: TRBV19; d_gene: -; len: 13; abundance: -; j_gene: TRBJ2-7
CDR3nt: TGTGCCAGCAGCGCTCGTATAATAGGGCTTGAGCAGTTCTTC; CDR3aa: CASSARIIGLEQFF; v_gene: TRBV9; d_gene: -; len: 14; abundance: -; j_gene: TRBJ2-1
CDR3nt: TGTGCCAGCAGCTTTGGGGATTACGAGCAGTACTTC; CDR3aa: CASSFGDYEQYF; v_gene: TRBV11-2; d_gene: -; len: 12; abundance: few; j_gene: TRBJ2-7
CDR3nt: TGTGCCAGCAGTGAAGCGCTAGTAGACACTGAAGCTTTCTTT; CDR3aa: CASSEALVDTEAFF; v_gene: TRBV6-1; d_gene: -; len: 14; abundance: -; j_gene: TRBJ1-1
CDR3nt: TGTGCCAGCTTCGGAACCGGGGAGCTGTTTTTT; CDR3aa: CASFGTGELFF; v_gene: TRBV2; d_gene: -; len: 11; abundance: -; j_gene: TRBJ2-2
CDR3nt: TGCAGTGCAACCACGGGCGATACGCAGTATTTT; CDR3aa: CSATTGDTQYF; v_gene: TRBV20-1; d_gene: -; len: 11; abundance: -; j_gene: TRBJ2-3
CDR3nt: TGTGCCAGCATACTCAACAATGAGCAGTTCTTC; CDR3aa: CASILNNEQFF; v_gene: TRBV6-5; d_gene: -; len: 11; abundance: -; j_gene: TRBJ2-1
CDR3nt: TGTGCCAGCAGCGTTACAGGGCGCCGGGAGACCCAGTACTTC; CDR3aa: CASSVTGRRETQYF; v_gene: TRBV6-5; d_gene: -; len: 14; abundance: -; j_gene: TRBJ2-5
CDR3nt: TGTGCCAGCAGCTTATCCCCATACAATGAGCAGTTCTTC; CDR3aa: CASSLSPYNEQFF; v_gene: TRBV7-2; d_gene: -; len: 13; abundance: -; j_gene: TRBJ2-1
CDR3nt: TGCGCCAGCAGCGAGGATAGCGGGTACGCTTCCTACGAGCAGTACTTC; CDR3aa: CASSEDSGYASYEQYF; v_gene: TRBV4-1; d_gene: TRBD2; len: 16; abundance: -; j_gene: TRBJ2-7
CDR3nt: TGTGCCAGCAGTCCCGGGACAGGGTGGTACGAGCAGTACTTC; CDR3aa: CASSPGTGWYEQYF; v_gene: TRBV27; d_gene: TRBD1; len: 14; abundance: -; j_gene: TRBJ2-7
CDR3nt: TGTGCCAGCAGCCACGGGACAACTTACGAGCAGTACTTC; CDR3aa: CASSHGTTYEQYF; v_gene: TRBV6-5; d_gene: -; len: 13; abundance: -; j_gene: TRBJ2-7
CDR3nt: TGTGCCAGCAGTCCTTCCAGACAGCTATACAATGAGCAGTTCTTC; CDR3aa: CASSPSRQLYNEQFF; v_gene: TRBV28; d_gene: -; len: 15; abundance: -; j_gene: TRBJ2-1
CDR3nt: TGTGCCAGCAGGGACCTAGCGGGAGGGCCTTGGGATGAGCAGTTCTTC; CDR3aa: CASRDLAGGPWDEQFF; v_gene: TRBV27; d_gene: TRBD2; len: 16; abundance: -; j_gene: TRBJ2-1
CDR3nt: TGTGCCAGCAGTATAACAGGGAATCGCTTTACTGAAGCTTTCTTT; CDR3aa: CASSITGNRFTEAFF; v_gene: TRBV27; d_gene: -; len: 15; abundance: -; j_gene: TRBJ1-1